A selection of T cell receptor beta chains follows, all from one sample in a study of T cell repertoires in cytomegalovirus infection. TCRdb processed the reads anew with MiXCR; each CDR3 protein has one entry. The repertoire has approximately 630,000 distinct CDR3 sequences, approximately 24% of them found once; the top ten carry 6.5% to 10%. The sequencing input was CD8+ T cells from PBMCs. The receptor set was obtained from a human donor in good health (CMV status not recorded). Some clones in this sample may be carry-over from other donors' samples. Both conserved end residues are part of each CDR3. A D gene is named only where the DNA matches it firmly. Rows may omit the clone size; those that give it use once, few, many or a size class.

clone size | J gene | V gene | D gene | CDR3 DNA | CDR3 protein
many | TRBJ2-5 | TRBV6-2/TRBV6-3 | TRBD2 | TGTGCCAGCAGTACGATTAGCGGGGGGGCTGGAGAGACCCAGTACTTC | CASSTISGGAGETQYF
. | TRBJ1-2 | TRBV6-2/TRBV6-3 | . | TGTGCCAGCAGTTACTCGACAAAGGGAGGGAGTGACGGCTACACCTTC | CASSYSTKGGSDGYTF
. | TRBJ1-2 | TRBV6-2/TRBV6-3 | . | TGTGCCAGCAGTTACTCAGGGTGGGATGGCTACACCTTC | CASSYSGWDGYTF
. | TRBJ1-4 | TRBV20-1 | TRBD1 | TGCAGTGCTGTAACCGGGACAGTTAATGAAAAACTGTTTTTT | CSAVTGTVNEKLFF
few | TRBJ1-4 | TRBV7-9 | TRBD1 | TGTGCCTCCACATCACAGGGGGTCTCGGGGGAACTGTTTTTT | CASTSQGVSGELFF
. | TRBJ2-3 | TRBV5-6 | . | TGTGCCAGCAGCGATCTCTATATGGATACGCAGTATTTT | CASSDLYMDTQYF
. | TRBJ2-1 | TRBV29-1 | . | TGCAGCGTTGAAAGCTACAATGAGCAGTTCTTC | CSVESYNEQFF
many | TRBJ2-1 | TRBV12-3/TRBV12-4 | . | TGTGCCAGCAGTATGCGAATGGGGGCCTACAATGAGCAGTTCTTC | CASSMRMGAYNEQFF
few | TRBJ2-1 | TRBV19 | . | TGTGCCAGTAGTATGGTTGGCGGCACCTACAATGAGCAGTTCTTC | CASSMVGGTYNEQFF
many | TRBJ2-2 | TRBV28 | TRBD1 | TGTGCCAGCAGTCACCGGGACAGGGGCCTCTACGGGGAGCTGTTTTTT | CASSHRDRGLYGELFF
. | TRBJ2-7 | TRBV11-2 | . | TGTGCCGGCAGTTCCTCGGCAGGGGAAACCTACGAGCAGTACTTC | CAGSSSAGETYEQYF
many | TRBJ2-5 | TRBV7-9 | . | TGTGCCAGCAGCTTAGCTATCGGCAATCAAGAGACCCAGTACTTC | CASSLAIGNQETQYF
many | TRBJ2-3 | TRBV7-8 | . | TGTGCCAGCAGCTTAGCCGGGACCCCAAGCACAGATACGCAGTATTTT | CASSLAGTPSTDTQYF
few | TRBJ1-2 | TRBV6-5 | . | TGTGCCAGCATCGGGGGAGACTTCTCAACCCTTACTAACTATGGCTACACCTTC | CASIGGDFSTLTNYGYTF